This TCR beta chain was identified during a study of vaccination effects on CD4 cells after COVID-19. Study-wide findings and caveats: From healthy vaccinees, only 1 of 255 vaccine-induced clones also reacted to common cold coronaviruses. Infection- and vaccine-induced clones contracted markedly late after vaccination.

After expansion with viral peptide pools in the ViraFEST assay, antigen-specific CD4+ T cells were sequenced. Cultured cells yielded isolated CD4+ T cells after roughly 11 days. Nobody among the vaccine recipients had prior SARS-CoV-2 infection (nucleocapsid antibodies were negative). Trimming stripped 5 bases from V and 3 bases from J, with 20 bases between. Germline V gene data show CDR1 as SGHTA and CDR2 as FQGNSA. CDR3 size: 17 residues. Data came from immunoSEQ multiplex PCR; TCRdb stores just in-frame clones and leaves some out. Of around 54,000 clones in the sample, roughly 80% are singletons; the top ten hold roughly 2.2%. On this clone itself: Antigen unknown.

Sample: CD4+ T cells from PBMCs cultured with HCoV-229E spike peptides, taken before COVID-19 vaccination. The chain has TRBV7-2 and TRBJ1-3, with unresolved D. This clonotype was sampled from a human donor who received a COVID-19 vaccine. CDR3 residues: CASSPHGLLLRGNTIYF. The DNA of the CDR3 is TGTGCCAGCAGCCCCCACGGACTCTTGTTGCGTGGAAACACCATATATTTT.